A selection of T cell receptor beta chains follows, all from one sample in a study of cytomegalovirus exposure and HLA in healthy donors. The repertoire was sequenced with immunoSEQ multiplex PCR; TCRdb's copy has only in-frame clones and lacks some. Among around 210,000 clones listed, around 80% were seen once. Source material: PBMCs. Receptor source: a man aged 45 to 65 in good health and CMV-seronegative. CDR3s leave out the opening cysteine and the closing phenylalanine or tryptophan. Size tells how often a clone was seen (once, few, many) or the class of an expanded clone, and some rows leave it out.

CDR3aa: ASTRFSTHQDEQY
abundance: NA
v_gene: TRBV5-4

CDR3aa: ASSNSGPTGELF
abundance: NA
v_gene: TRBV7-3

CDR3aa: ASRGQAPGGNQPQH
abundance: NA
v_gene: TRBV28

CDR3aa: ASSATPGPRYTGELF
abundance: NA
v_gene: TRBV18

CDR3aa: ASSRRVRNYGYT
abundance: NA
v_gene: TRBV5-8

CDR3aa: SLSGRLRYNEQF
abundance: NA
v_gene: TRBV7-3

CDR3aa: ASSLAGDPSYEQY
abundance: NA
v_gene: TRBV27

CDR3aa: ASSRAEGLGNQPQH
abundance: NA
v_gene: TRBV7-8

CDR3aa: ASSLTLDGSYEQY
abundance: once
v_gene: TRBV18

CDR3aa: ASSVPGQGSRHEQY
abundance: NA
v_gene: TRBV6-4

CDR3aa: ASSLRGTTNTGELF
abundance: NA
v_gene: TRBV7-3

CDR3aa: ASTLKAGANEQY
abundance: NA
v_gene: TRBV6-5

CDR3aa: ASSESTGTGNYEQY
abundance: NA
v_gene: TRBV10-1

CDR3aa: ASSPSGGPNYGYT
abundance: NA
v_gene: TRBV9

CDR3aa: ASSDAFPRAQY
abundance: NA
v_gene: TRBV2

CDR3aa: ASSLERRLGTEAF
abundance: NA
v_gene: TRBV11-1

CDR3aa: ASSLRDRIQETQY
abundance: NA
v_gene: TRBV5-4

CDR3aa: ASSLSGIGPYNEQF
abundance: NA
v_gene: TRBV19

CDR3aa: ASSPERQPQH
abundance: NA
v_gene: TRBV18

CDR3aa: ASSSRTGDYEQY
abundance: NA
v_gene: TRBV27

CDR3aa: ASSPVNEQF
abundance: NA
v_gene: TRBV11-2

CDR3aa: SAKTGSNEKLF
abundance: once
v_gene: TRBV29-1

CDR3aa: ASRPGQNEQY
abundance: NA
v_gene: TRBV2

CDR3aa: ASSGGAQAF
abundance: NA
v_gene: TRBV6-5

CDR3aa: ASMTTVSYEQY
abundance: once
v_gene: TRBV28

CDR3aa: ASSPLESSYNEQF
abundance: NA
v_gene: TRBV18

CDR3aa: AISELAETQY
abundance: NA
v_gene: TRBV10-3

CDR3aa: ASSASGGLYNEQF
abundance: NA
v_gene: TRBV9